Listed here are 25 T cell receptor beta chains from one sample, sequenced in a study of beta chain features in type 1 diabetes. Sequenced material consisted of expressed TCRB transcripts (all of the isolated RNA was reverse transcribed). The table came from immunoSEQ multiplex PCR; TCRdb's copy has only in-frame clones and leaves some out. The sample shows more than 110,000 clones, 6.9% of them seen only once. The specimen was central memory CD4+ T cells from blood. These receptors came from a woman in her twenties or thirties in good health.

This clone was observed a handful of times. The chain uses TRBV11-2 and TRBJ2-1, with TRBD1 matching over 7 bases. The CDR3 has 14 amino acids. The V gene's germline CDR1 is SGHAT and CDR2 FQNNGV. V was clipped by 2 bases and J by 3 bases; unmatched bases: 1. CDR3 sequence: CASSLRQGYNEQFF. The DNA of the CDR3 is TGTGCCAGCAGCTTAAGACAGGGCTACAATGAGCAGTTCTTC.

The rearrangement joins TRBV7-2 to TRBJ1-1; the match to TRBD1 covers 11 bases. The J segment lost 6 bases and the V segment lost 5 bases, leaving 5 bases of the junction unmatched. Germline V lookup: CDR1 SGHTA, CDR2 FQGNSA. CDR3 length: 14 amino acids. The CDR3 DNA follows: TGTGCCAGCAGCCAGCGGGACAGGGGGGCTGAAGCTTTCTTT. Encoded protein: CASSQRDRGAEAFF.

The V gene is TRBV30, the J gene TRBJ1-2; 8 bases are a match to TRBD1. The germline V gene has CDR1 GTSNPN and CDR2 SVGIG (reference sequence). The CDR3 length is 13 residues. CDR3: CAGGRQGFYGYTF. The CDR3 DNA is TGTGCTGGAGGAAGACAGGGGTTCTATGGCTACACCTTC.

The chain uses TRBV28 and TRBJ2-2, with TRBD1 as a possible D gene (5 bases). This CDR3 has 13 residues. Trimming cost V 5 bases and J 7 bases, with 11 bases left between them. Germline-derived CDR1 and CDR2 are MDHEN and SYDVKM. CDR3 region: CASSKTRVGELFF. The DNA of the CDR3 is TGTGCCAGCAGTAAAACCAGGGTCGGGGAGCTGTTTTTT.

This clone turned up a few times. This chain uses TRBV5-4 with TRBJ1-1; TRBD1 is a possible D gene (6 bases). The length of the CDR3 is 15 residues. Per germline, CDR1 SGHNT and CDR2 YYREEE (reference sequence). The germline V and J ends were trimmed by 3 bases and 1 base, with 13 bases remaining between them. The CDR3 sequence: CASSWGTLGNTEAFF. CDR3 in DNA: TGTGCCAGCAGCTGGGGGACACTTGGGAACACTGAAGCTTTCTTT.

In its sample, this clone was seen a few times. The gene calls are TRBV7-3 and TRBJ2-7; TRBD1 matches 10 bases. The germline V gene has CDR1 SGHTA and CDR2 FQGTGA. There are 17 residues in the CDR3. V shed 2 bases and J 3 bases; nucleotides not matched to a gene: 10. This chain's CDR3 is CASSLGPRGQGYYEQYF. Here the CDR3 DNA reads TGTGCCAGCAGCTTAGGCCCCCGGGGACAGGGGTACTACGAGCAGTACTTC. Complete variable domain (other parts from reference TRBV7-3 and TRBJ2-7): GAGVSQTPSNKVTEKGKYVELRCDPISGHTALYWYRQSLGQGPEFLIYFQGTGAADDSGLPNDRFFAVRPEGSVSTLKIQRTERGDSAVYLCASSLGPRGQGYYEQYFGPGTRLTVT.

This clone was seen only a few times. CDR3 nucleotides: TGTGCCAGCAGTTTATTAGCGGAGAGCTACAATGAGCAGTTCTTC. It encodes CASSLLAESYNEQFF. The chain combines TRBV28 with TRBJ2-1; tentative D call: TRBD2 (6 bases). The CDR3 runs 15 residues. The V gene's germline CDR1 is MDHEN and CDR2 SYDVKM. V was trimmed by 1 base and J by 3 bases, leaving 10 bases between them.

V gene TRBV11-2 combines with J gene TRBJ2-1, with 10 bases aligning to TRBD2. V shed 5 bases and J 3 bases; nucleotides not matched to a gene: 7. Germline CDR1 is SGHAT and CDR2 is FQNNGV. The CDR3 covers 16 residues. CDR3 DNA: TGTGCCAGCAGCCCGCCAGGACTAGCGGTCTACAATGAGCAGTTCTTC. It encodes CASSPPGLAVYNEQFF.

This clone turned up a few times. The chain is built from TRBV5-1 and TRBJ1-1; D gene ambiguous. With 4 bases removed from V and 6 bases from J, the gap between germline ends came to 19 bases. This CDR3 has 15 residues. Germline values: CDR1 SGHRS, CDR2 YFSETQ. This CDR3 reads CASSAGGRFSSEAFF. The CDR3 DNA reads as TGCGCCAGCAGCGCGGGTGGAAGGTTTTCATCTGAAGCTTTCTTT. The full variable domain, in which reference TRBV5-1 and TRBJ1-1 provide the parts outside the CDR3, is KAGVTQTPRYLIKTRGQQVTLSCSPISGHRSVSWYQQTPGQGLQFLFEYFSETQRNKGNFPGRFSGRQFSNSRSEMNVSTLELGDSALYLCASSAGGRFSSEAFFGQGTRLTVV.

For the CDR3, the DNA is TGCGCCAGCAGCTGGGGACTAGCGGACTCCTACGAGCAGTACTTC. Amino acids: CASSWGLADSYEQYF. This chain uses TRBV5-1 with TRBJ2-7; 11 bases line up with TRBD2. Per the germline V gene, CDR1 is SGHRS and CDR2 is YFSETQ. V was pared by 3 bases and J by 0 bases, with 2 bases of the junction left unmatched. This CDR3 region has 15 residues. The variable domain in full, completed from reference TRBV5-1 and TRBJ2-7, reads KAGVTQTPRYLIKTRGQQVTLSCSPISGHRSVSWYQQTPGQGLQFLFEYFSETQRNKGNFPGRFSGRQFSNSRSEMNVSTLELGDSALYLCASSWGLADSYEQYFGPGTRLTVT.

This clone has a handful of counts. This chain joins TRBV4-3 and TRBJ2-3; 8 bases match TRBD2. Germline V gives CDR1 LGHNA, CDR2 YSLEER. V was clipped by 0 bases and J by 8 bases; unmatched bases: 4. The CDR3 extends over 14 amino acids. This CDR3 reads CASSQDKSGSTQYF. For the CDR3, the DNA is TGCGCCAGCAGCCAAGATAAGAGCGGGAGTACGCAGTATTTT.

This chain joins TRBV19 and TRBJ2-6, with 10 bases that match TRBD2. Germline CDR1 and CDR2: LNHDA and SQIVND (reference sequence). The CDR3 consists of 17 residues. V dropped 7 bases and J dropped 1; count of bases not matched to a gene: 7. CDR3 region: CASTPSGSRSGANVLTF. The CDR3, as DNA: TGTGCCAGTACCCCTAGCGGGAGTAGGTCTGGGGCCAACGTCCTGACTTTC.

The V gene is TRBV7-2, the J gene TRBJ1-1; possible D gene TRBD1, 6 bases. Germline lookup yields CDR1 SGHTA and CDR2 FQGNSA. The CDR3 is 14 amino acids. V gave up 5 bases and J gave up 2 bases, with 12 bases separating them. The DNA for the CDR3 is TGTGCCAGCAGCCCATGGACAGCAAACACTGAAGCTTTCTTT. Its protein product is CASSPWTANTEAFF.

The chain links TRBV5-6 to TRBJ2-7; 9 nucleotides align to TRBD1. Germline CDR1 reads SGHDT; CDR2 reads YYEEEE. CDR3 length equals 15 residues. Trimming took 2 bases from V and 6 from J; bases not matched to a gene: 9. The chain's CDR3 is CASSLPGQGNREQYF. Written as DNA, the CDR3 is TGTGCCAGCAGCTTACCGGGACAGGGAAATCGCGAGCAGTACTTC.

This clone was observed many times. The chain couples TRBV7-2 to TRBJ1-1, with TRBD1 matching 9 bases. The germline V gene encodes CDR1 SGHTA and CDR2 FQGNSA. With V trimmed by 3 bases and J by 8 bases, 4 bases remained unmatched. This CDR3 is 13 amino acids long. CDR3 loop: CASSFRDRAEAFF. Here the CDR3 DNA reads TGTGCCAGCAGCTTCCGGGACAGGGCGGAAGCTTTCTTT.

This clone was seen many times. V usage is TRBV19 and J usage is TRBJ2-1; a possible D gene is TRBD2 (6 bases). Trimming removed 3 bases from V and 3 bases from J, with 12 bases in between. Germline V CDR1 and CDR2: LNHDA, SQIVND (reference sequence). The CDR3 covers 15 residues. CDR3 nucleotide sequence: TGTGCCAGTAGTATCGCGTTCGGGAGCTACAATGAGCAGTTCTTC. Its translation is CASSIAFGSYNEQFF.

This clone has only a few counts. The chain couples TRBV11-2 to TRBJ2-2; D uncertain. Germline-derived CDR1 and CDR2 are SGHAT and FQNNGV. The V end was cut by 3 bases, the J end by 9 bases, with 11 bases between. This CDR3 spans 13 amino acids. For the CDR3, the DNA is TGTGCCAGCAGCTTCGGGTACTTGAGGGAGCTGTTTTTT. As protein: CASSFGYLRELFF.

This clone was observed a few times. The CDR3 region is CSVADTLNSNQPQHF. The DNA for the CDR3 is TGCAGCGTAGCCGACACGTTGAATAGCAATCAGCCCCAGCATTTT. The J gene is TRBJ1-5, the V gene TRBV29-1, with D hard to call. The germline V gene has CDR1 SQVTM and CDR2 ANQGSEA. CDR3 length: 15 residues. V lost 6 bases and J 0 bases, leaving 15 bases between the germline ends.

The chain couples TRBV6-5 to TRBJ2-5; 7 positions agree with TRBD1. The CDR3 extends over 15 amino acids. Germline CDR1 reads MNHEY; CDR2 reads SVGAGI. V lost 4 bases to trimming and J lost 3 bases; unmatched junction nucleotides: 8. The CDR3 is CASSFPLGQKETQYF. CDR3 nucleotides: TGTGCCAGCAGTTTCCCCTTGGGACAGAAAGAGACCCAGTACTTC.

This clone was seen only a few times. Additional DNA sequences in this sample encode the identical CDR3. The V and J genes are TRBV27 and TRBJ2-3; D is uncertain. V was cut by 3 bases and J by 1 base, with 11 bases left in between. The CDR3 totals 15 residues. The germline V gene encodes CDR1 MNHEY and CDR2 SMNVEV (reference sequence). CDR3 nucleotide sequence: TGTGCCAGCAGTTTCTTGGTGGCAGGCACAGATACGCAGTATTTT. It codes for CASSFLVAGTDTQYF.

This clone turned up a few times. This chain uses TRBV18 with TRBJ1-1; D gene ambiguous. CDR1 is KGHSH, CDR2 LQKENI, per germline. This CDR3 is 13 amino acids long. Trimming pared 6 bases from V and 1 base from J, leaving 9 bases between. This CDR3 is CASSRGGNTEAFF. DNA of the CDR3: TGTGCCAGCTCGCGAGGTGGGAACACTGAAGCTTTCTTT.

This clone has a handful of counts. This sequence joins TRBV27 and TRBJ1-2; TRBD1 matches at 10 bases. Germline lookup yields CDR1 MNHEY and CDR2 SMNVEV (reference sequence). The CDR3 has 15 residues. Trimming removed 7 bases from V and 1 base from J; junction bases left unmatched: 6. As DNA, the CDR3 is TGTGCCAGCACCACGTGGACAGGGGGTAACTATGGCTACACCTTC. This gives the protein CASTTWTGGNYGYTF.

This chain uses TRBV7-2 with TRBJ2-7; 9 nucleotides agree with TRBD1. With V trimmed by 5 bases and J by 1 base, 6 bases remained unmatched. Germline V gene data show CDR1 as SGHTA and CDR2 as FQGNSA. This CDR3 contains 15 residues. The CDR3 DNA sequence: TGTGCCAGCAGCCAAAGACAGGGGGTGTCCTACGAGCAGTACTTC. Encoded protein: CASSQRQGVSYEQYF. Filled out from reference TRBV7-2 and TRBJ2-7, the complete variable domain reads GAGVSQSPSNKVTEKGKDVELRCDPISGHTALYWYRQSLGQGLEFLIYFQGNSAPDKSGLPSDRFSAERTGGSVSTLTIQRTQQEDSAVYLCASSQRQGVSYEQYFGPGTRLTVT.

This clone has just a few counts. J is TRBJ1-5 and V is TRBV28; 9 nucleotides agree with TRBD1. This CDR3 is 14 amino acids long. Trimming took 6 bases from V and 7 from J; bases not matched to a gene: 7. Per germline, CDR1 MDHEN and CDR2 SYDVKM. The chain's CDR3 is CASRRQGVRQPQHF. The CDR3 region has the DNA TGTGCCAGCAGGCGACAGGGGGTCCGGCAGCCCCAGCATTTT.

The chain carries TRBV6-5 and TRBJ2-1, with a tentative D call TRBD1 (6 bases). Per the germline V gene, CDR1 is MNHEY and CDR2 is SVGAGI. The CDR3 extends over 13 amino acids. V shed 4 bases and J shed 7 bases, with 11 bases lying between them. CDR3 in DNA: TGTGCCAGCAGTTCCAGGGGAAAGAATGAGCAGTTCTTC. This encodes CASSSRGKNEQFF.